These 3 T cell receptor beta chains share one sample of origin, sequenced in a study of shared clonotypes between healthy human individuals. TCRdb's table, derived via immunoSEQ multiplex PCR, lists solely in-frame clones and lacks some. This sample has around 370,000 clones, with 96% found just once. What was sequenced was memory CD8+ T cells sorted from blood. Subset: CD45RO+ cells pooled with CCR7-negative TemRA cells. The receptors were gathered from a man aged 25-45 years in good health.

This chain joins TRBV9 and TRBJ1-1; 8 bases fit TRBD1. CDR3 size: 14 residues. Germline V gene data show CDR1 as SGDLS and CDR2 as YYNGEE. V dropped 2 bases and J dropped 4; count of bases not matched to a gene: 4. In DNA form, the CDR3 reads TGTGCCAGCAGCGTCCTAGACAGGGGCACTGAAGCTTTCTTT. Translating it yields CASSVLDRGTEAFF.

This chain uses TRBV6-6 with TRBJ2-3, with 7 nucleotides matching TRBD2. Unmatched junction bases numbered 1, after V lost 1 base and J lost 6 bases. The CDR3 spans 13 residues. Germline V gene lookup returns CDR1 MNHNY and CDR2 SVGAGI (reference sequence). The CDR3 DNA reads TGTGCCAGCAGTTACTGGGGGGGGGATACGCAGTATTTT. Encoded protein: CASSYWGGDTQYF.

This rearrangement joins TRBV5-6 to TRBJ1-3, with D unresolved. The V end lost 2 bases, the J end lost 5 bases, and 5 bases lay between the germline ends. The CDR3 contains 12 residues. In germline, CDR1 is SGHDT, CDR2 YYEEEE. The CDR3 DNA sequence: TGTGCCAGCAGCTTCCGGAGAAACACCATATATTTT. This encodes CASSFRRNTIYF.